The rows below give T cell receptor beta chains drawn from one sample of a study of high-grade serous ovarian cancer treatment subgroups. Libraries were prepared by immunoSEQ multiplex PCR; TCRdb keeps only in-frame clonotypes and omits some of them. The sample contains around 9,300 clones, approximately 80% of which appear only once. Sequencing was done on a sample of tumor tissue. The receptors originated from a human donor with high-grade serous ovarian cancer. CDR3s include the opening cysteine and the closing phenylalanine or tryptophan. The order of the fields is CDR3 length, clone size, D gene, J gene, V gene, CDR3 DNA, CDR3 protein. D genes are given only for firm matches. The listing skips clone size in some rows; elsewhere it reads once, few, many or a size class.

cdr3_length: 15; clone_size: .; d_call: .; j_call: TRBJ1-1; v_call: TRBV12-5; cdr3_nt: TGTGCTAGTGTAAAGCGGGGGGGGCTGGGCACTGAAGCTTTCTTT; cdr3_aa: CASVKRGGLGTEAFF
cdr3_length: 14; clone_size: few; d_call: .; j_call: TRBJ1-6; v_call: TRBV6-5; cdr3_nt: TGTGCCAGCACGGGGCCTTCTTATAATTCACCCCTCCACTTT; cdr3_aa: CASTGPSYNSPLHF
cdr3_length: 15; clone_size: once; d_call: .; j_call: TRBJ2-5; v_call: TRBV5-4; cdr3_nt: TGTGCCAGCAGCTTGGAGGAGGGGCCCCAAGAGACCCAGTACTTC; cdr3_aa: CASSLEEGPQETQYF
cdr3_length: 15; clone_size: few; d_call: .; j_call: TRBJ1-6; v_call: TRBV27; cdr3_nt: TGTGCCAGCAGTTTACAGGGCATAGGAGATTCACCCCTCCACTTT; cdr3_aa: CASSLQGIGDSPLHF
cdr3_length: 15; clone_size: .; d_call: .; j_call: TRBJ2-3; v_call: TRBV7-2; cdr3_nt: TGTGCCAGCAGCTTAGGCGGGGCAAGGAGGGATACGCAGTATTTT; cdr3_aa: CASSLGGARRDTQYF
cdr3_length: 14; clone_size: .; d_call: .; j_call: TRBJ2-7; v_call: TRBV7-8; cdr3_nt: TGTGCCAGCAGCTCTTTACCTGCGCTCTACGAGCAGTACTTC; cdr3_aa: CASSSLPALYEQYF
cdr3_length: 15; clone_size: .; d_call: .; j_call: TRBJ1-3; v_call: TRBV19; cdr3_nt: TGTGCCAGTAGTATAAGGGCAGCCGCTGGAAACACCATATATTTT; cdr3_aa: CASSIRAAAGNTIYF
cdr3_length: 13; clone_size: .; d_call: .; j_call: TRBJ2-3; v_call: TRBV5-1; cdr3_nt: TGCGCCAGCAGCTTGGATAGGGTGGGTACGCAGTATTTT; cdr3_aa: CASSLDRVGTQYF
cdr3_length: 15; clone_size: .; d_call: TRBD1; j_call: TRBJ1-1; v_call: TRBV5-1; cdr3_nt: TGCGCCAGCAGTTTAACCGGGACAGGGGGCACTGAAGCTTTCTTT; cdr3_aa: CASSLTGTGGTEAFF
cdr3_length: 15; clone_size: few; d_call: .; j_call: TRBJ2-2; v_call: TRBV5-1; cdr3_nt: TGCGCCAGCAGCTTCCGGACAGCCAACACCGGGGAGCTGTTTTTT; cdr3_aa: CASSFRTANTGELFF